The 21 T cell receptor beta chains reported below all come from one sample, sequenced in a study of blood T cell repertoires in COVID-19 (dated by TCRdb to the early 2020s). The receptor library was made with the immunoSEQ multiplex PCR assay. Drawn from immuneACCESS, this table holds only the in-frame rearrangements with V and J called that TCRdb kept. Clones are partly lost; checked studies trace under half to an unresolved V gene and leave the rest unexplained. The sample has about 230,000 clones on record, about 83% of them singletons. The leading ten clones occupy 1.3% of the sample. Sequences were obtained from peripheral blood. All receptors derive from a woman aged 25 to 39 with COVID-19, enrolled during active disease.

V is TRBV6-2 or TRBV6-3 and J is TRBJ1-6; the D is unclear. From germline, CDR1 is MNHEY and CDR2 SVGEGT. CDR3 length: 14 residues. Trimming stripped 3 bases from V and 6 bases from J, with 9 bases between. CDR3 loop: CASSYTGGNSPLHF. The CDR3 DNA reads TGTGCCAGCAGTTATACGGGAGGTAATTCACCCCTCCACTTT.

This clone was found a few times. The rearrangement joins TRBV28 to TRBJ2-7, with no clear D. The CDR3 spans 12 residues. V lost 9 bases and J lost 3, with 12 bases in between. Germline CDR1 MDHEN, CDR2 SYDVKM. This CDR3 reads CASWASNYEQYF. The CDR3 nucleotides are TGTGCCAGTTGGGCGTCCAACTACGAGCAGTACTTC.

This clone occurred a few times. The gene calls are TRBV7-3 and TRBJ1-1; possibly TRBD1 for D (5 bases). Germline values: CDR1 SGHTA, CDR2 FQGTGA. The CDR3 covers 14 residues. Trimming pared 5 bases from V and 3 bases from J, leaving 13 bases between. CDR3 in amino acids: CASSPGYGDTEAFF. CDR3 sequence (DNA): TGTGCCAGCAGCCCAGGGTATGGGGACACTGAAGCTTTCTTT.

This chain joins TRBV7-9 and TRBJ2-3; 7 positions match TRBD1. Germline V gene lookup returns CDR1 SEHNR and CDR2 FQNEAQ (reference sequence). V was pared by 2 bases and J by 0 bases, with 8 bases of the junction left unmatched. The CDR3 length is 17 residues. CDR3 sequence (DNA): TGTGCCAGCAGCTTATTAGGGACAGCCATTAGCACAGATACGCAGTATTTT. Translating gives CASSLLGTAISTDTQYF.

In nucleotides, the CDR3 is TGTGCCAGCAGCCCCCCCGAGTCCAGGGATGCGACCTACGAGCAGTACTTC. Translating gives CASSPPESRDATYEQYF. The chain uses TRBV7-9 and TRBJ2-7, with a weak D call TRBD1 (5 bases). The length of the CDR3 is 17 residues. Deletions cut 5 bases from V and 2 bases from J, with 22 bases between. CDR1 and CDR2 from the germline V gene are SEHNR and FQNEAQ (reference sequence).

The chain employs TRBV9 and TRBJ1-2; the D gene is possibly TRBD1 (6 bases). Germline values: CDR1 SGDLS, CDR2 YYNGEE. The CDR3 contains 14 residues. Deletions cut 3 bases from V and 5 bases from J, with 14 bases between. CDR3: CASSAGQIGYGYTF. CDR3 in DNA: TGTGCCAGCAGCGCAGGACAGATTGGGTATGGCTACACCTTC.

The chain recombines TRBV27 with TRBJ2-3, with 8 bases fitting TRBD2. The length of the CDR3 is 15 residues. With V trimmed by 2 bases and J by 4 bases, 5 bases remained unmatched. Germline V lookup: CDR1 MNHEY, CDR2 SMNVEV (reference sequence). The CDR3, as DNA: TGTGCCAGCAGTTTAGGTAGCGGGATCGCAGATACGCAGTATTTT. Its protein is CASSLGSGIADTQYF.

The chain couples TRBV27 to TRBJ1-1; a weak D match, TRBD1 (5 bases). V was trimmed by 10 bases and J by 3 bases, leaving 15 bases between them. The CDR3 spans 13 residues. Germline CDR1 reads MNHEY; CDR2 reads SMNVEV (reference sequence). CDR3 sequence: CATKGGDYTEAFF. CDR3 DNA: TGTGCCACCAAAGGAGGGGATTACACTGAAGCTTTCTTT.

The chain recombines TRBV11-3 with TRBJ2-5, with 8 bases lining up with TRBD1. Germline CDR1 reads SGHNT; CDR2 reads YENEEA. The CDR3 extends over 14 amino acids. V trimming: 6 bases; J trimming: 5 bases; junction bases outside the gene matches: 8. The CDR3 DNA sequence: TGTGCCAGCAGTCTAGCAGGGGGCGCGGAGACCCAGTACTTC. Protein product: CASSLAGGAETQYF.

This clone showed up many times. The chain joins TRBV7-2 to TRBJ2-2; D perhaps matches TRBD2 (5 bases). Trimming cost V 4 bases and J 3 bases, with 12 bases left between them. Germline V CDR1 and CDR2: SGHTA, FQGNSA. The CDR3 covers 15 residues. The CDR3 reads CASSSTIGDTGELFF. CDR3 nucleotide sequence: TGTGCCAGCAGCTCGACTATTGGCGACACCGGGGAGCTGTTTTTT.

The chain joins TRBV6-5 to TRBJ2-7; D remains ambiguous. V was trimmed by 5 bases and J by 3 bases, leaving 11 bases between them. Germline V lookup: CDR1 MNHEY, CDR2 SVGAGI. The CDR3 loop spans 13 amino acids. CDR3 sequence (DNA): TGTGCCAGCAGTCTGTCCGGTTTCTACGAGCAGTACTTC. Its protein is CASSLSGFYEQYF.

The CDR3 nucleotides read TGTGCCAGCAGCGGGACAGACTCCTATGGCTACACCTTC. It translates to CASSGTDSYGYTF. The J gene is TRBJ1-2, the V gene TRBV9; possible D gene TRBD1, 6 bases. The germline V gene has CDR1 SGDLS and CDR2 YYNGEE. V was pared by 3 bases and J by 4 bases, with 10 bases between. This CDR3 comprises 13 residues.

DNA of the CDR3: TGCGCCAGCAGGAGGGGAGGAGCAGATACGCAGTATTTT. It codes for CASRRGGADTQYF. The gene calls are TRBV5-1 and TRBJ2-3; the D gene is possibly TRBD2 (6 bases). The germline CDR1 and CDR2 sequences are SGHRS and YFSETQ. The CDR3 has 13 residues. V was trimmed by 5 bases and J by 4 bases, leaving 11 bases between them.

This sequence joins TRBV3-1 (or the pseudogene TRBV3-2) and TRBJ1-6; 7 bases align to TRBD1. Germline V gene data show CDR1 as LGHDT and CDR2 as YNNKEL (reference sequence). The length of the CDR3 is 16 residues. J lost 0 bases, V lost 3 bases, and 2 bases had no gene match. The DNA of the CDR3 is TGTGCCAGCAGCCAGGGACAGAGCTCCTATAATTCACCCCTCCACTTT. This codes for CASSQGQSSYNSPLHF.

V is TRBV20-1 and J is TRBJ1-2; D unresolved. The CDR3 runs to 11 residues. V lost 6 bases to trimming and J lost 4 bases, with 9 bases between them. The germline CDR1 and CDR2 sequences are DFQATT and SNEGSKA (reference sequence). CDR3 nucleotides: TGCAGTGCCCCTACGGTCTATGGCTACACCTTC. Translated, it gives CSAPTVYGYTF.

The rearrangement joins TRBV5-4 to TRBJ2-2; TRBD2 aligns across 10 bases. Germline CDR1 and CDR2: SGHNT and YYREEE (reference sequence). V lost 3 bases to trimming and J lost 2 bases; unmatched junction nucleotides: 7. The CDR3 has 17 residues. This CDR3 reads CASSSGLAEANTGELFF. The CDR3 nucleotides read TGTGCCAGCAGCTCAGGACTAGCGGAGGCAAACACCGGGGAGCTGTTTTTT.

The rearrangement uses TRBV11-1 and TRBJ1-2; D gene ambiguous. The V gene's germline CDR1 is SGHAT and CDR2 FQDESV (reference sequence). V lost 4 bases, J lost 7 bases, and 10 bases lay in between. The CDR3 has 12 amino acids. The CDR3, as DNA: TGTGCCAGCAGCTCTCAGGATGGTGGCTACACCTTC. Translation: CASSSQDGGYTF.

This chain links TRBV7-3 with TRBJ2-2, with TRBD2 matching over 12 bases. The junction had 9 bases not matched to a gene; V was cut back by 4 bases and J by 0 bases. Germline lookup yields CDR1 SGHTA and CDR2 FQGTGA. The CDR3 extends over 19 amino acids. The CDR3 DNA follows: TGTGCCAGCAGCTCGCACGCTCTAGCGGGAGGGTCGAACACCGGGGAGCTGTTTTTT. This codes for CASSSHALAGGSNTGELFF.

This clone occurred many times. The chain carries TRBV28 and TRBJ2-7; D perhaps matches TRBD1 (6 bases). The CDR3 has 13 amino acids. Trimming left V 5 bases short and J 1 base short, with 9 bases between. Per the germline V gene, CDR1 is MDHEN and CDR2 is SYDVKM. The CDR3 region is CASSGTKSYEQYF. CDR3 DNA: TGTGCCAGCAGTGGGACAAAATCCTACGAGCAGTACTTC. The entire variable domain, with the rest obtained from reference TRBV28 and TRBJ2-7, is as follows: DVKVTQSSRYLVKRTGEKVFLECVQDMDHENMFWYRQDPGLGLRLIYFSYDVKMKEKGDIPEGYSVSREKKERFSLILESASTNQTSMYLCASSGTKSYEQYFGPGTRLTVT.

Details on this clone: The same CDR3 arises from other DNA sequences in this sample as well. CDR3 region: CASSVEGHYGYTF. CDR3 in DNA: TGTGCCAGCAGCGTAGAAGGACATTATGGCTACACCTTC. This chain uses TRBV9 with TRBJ1-2; D is perhaps TRBD1 (5 bases). Looked up from germline, CDR1 is SGDLS and CDR2 is YYNGEE. This CDR3 has 13 residues. V dropped 0 bases and J dropped 5 bases, with 8 bases sitting between them.

The rearrangement uses TRBV5-5 and TRBJ2-7; 8 nucleotides line up with TRBD2. Per germline, CDR1 SGHKS and CDR2 YYEKEE (reference sequence). V gave up 0 bases and J gave up 3 bases; unmatched junction bases: 5. The CDR3 is 15 residues long. This CDR3 reads CASSLEATSVYEQYF. CDR3 sequence (DNA): TGTGCCAGCAGCTTGGAGGCGACTAGCGTCTACGAGCAGTACTTC.